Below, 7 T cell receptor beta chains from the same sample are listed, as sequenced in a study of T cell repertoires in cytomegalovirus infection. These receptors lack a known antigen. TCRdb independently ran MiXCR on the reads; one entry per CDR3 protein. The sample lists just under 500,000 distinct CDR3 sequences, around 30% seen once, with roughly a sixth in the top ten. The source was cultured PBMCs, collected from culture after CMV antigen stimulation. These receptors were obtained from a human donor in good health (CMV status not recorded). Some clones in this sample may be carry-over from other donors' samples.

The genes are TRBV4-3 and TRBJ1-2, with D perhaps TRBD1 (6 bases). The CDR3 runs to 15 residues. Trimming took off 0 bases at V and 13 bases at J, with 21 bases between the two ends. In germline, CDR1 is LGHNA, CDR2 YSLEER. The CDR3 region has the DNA TGCGCCAGCAGCCAAGATACCGGGACACATACAAGGCGCACCTTC. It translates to CASSQDTGTHTRRTF.

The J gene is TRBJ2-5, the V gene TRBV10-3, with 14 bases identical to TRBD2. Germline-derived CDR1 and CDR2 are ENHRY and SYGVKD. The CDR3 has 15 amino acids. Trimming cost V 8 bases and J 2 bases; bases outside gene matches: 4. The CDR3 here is CAIRGTSGSQETQYF. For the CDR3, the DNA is TGTGCCATCCGAGGGACTAGCGGGAGTCAAGAGACCCAGTACTTC.

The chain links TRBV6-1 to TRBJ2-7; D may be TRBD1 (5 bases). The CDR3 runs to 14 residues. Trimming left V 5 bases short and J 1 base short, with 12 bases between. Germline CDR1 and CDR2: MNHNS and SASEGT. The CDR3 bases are TGTGCCAGCAGTTCTTCTAGGGGATCCTACGAGCAGTACGTC. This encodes CASSSSRGSYEQYV.

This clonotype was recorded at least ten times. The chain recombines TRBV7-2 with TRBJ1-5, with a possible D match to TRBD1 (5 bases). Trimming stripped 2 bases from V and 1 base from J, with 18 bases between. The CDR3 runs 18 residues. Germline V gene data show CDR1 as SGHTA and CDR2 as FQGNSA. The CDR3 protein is CASSLRLAGWGSNQPQHF. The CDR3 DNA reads TGTGCCAGCAGCTTACGGCTCGCGGGTTGGGGGAGCAATCAGCCCCAGCATTTT.

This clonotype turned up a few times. The CDR3 protein is CASSHSNQPQHF. The CDR3 DNA is TGTGCCAGCAGTCACAGTAATCAGCCCCAGCATTTT. The J gene is TRBJ1-5, the V gene TRBV7-6; D unresolved. The CDR3 contains 12 residues. The V end was cut by 6 bases, the J end by 4 bases, with 7 bases between. The germline V gene encodes CDR1 SGHVS and CDR2 FNYEAQ.

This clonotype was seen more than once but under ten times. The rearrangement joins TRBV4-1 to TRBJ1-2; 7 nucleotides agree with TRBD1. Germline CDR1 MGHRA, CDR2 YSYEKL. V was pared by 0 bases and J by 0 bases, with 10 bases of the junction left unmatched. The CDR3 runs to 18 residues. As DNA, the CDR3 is TGCGCCAGCAGCCAAGATCGGGACAGACTAGTTCCTAACTATGGCTACACCTTC. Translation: CASSQDRDRLVPNYGYTF.

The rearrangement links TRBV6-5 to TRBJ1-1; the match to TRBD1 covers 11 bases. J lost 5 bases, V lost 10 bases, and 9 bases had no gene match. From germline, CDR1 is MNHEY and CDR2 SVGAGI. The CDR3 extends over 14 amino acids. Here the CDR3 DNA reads TGTGCCACTACGGACAGGGGGCGGTGGACTGAAGCTTTCTTT. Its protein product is CATTDRGRWTEAFF.